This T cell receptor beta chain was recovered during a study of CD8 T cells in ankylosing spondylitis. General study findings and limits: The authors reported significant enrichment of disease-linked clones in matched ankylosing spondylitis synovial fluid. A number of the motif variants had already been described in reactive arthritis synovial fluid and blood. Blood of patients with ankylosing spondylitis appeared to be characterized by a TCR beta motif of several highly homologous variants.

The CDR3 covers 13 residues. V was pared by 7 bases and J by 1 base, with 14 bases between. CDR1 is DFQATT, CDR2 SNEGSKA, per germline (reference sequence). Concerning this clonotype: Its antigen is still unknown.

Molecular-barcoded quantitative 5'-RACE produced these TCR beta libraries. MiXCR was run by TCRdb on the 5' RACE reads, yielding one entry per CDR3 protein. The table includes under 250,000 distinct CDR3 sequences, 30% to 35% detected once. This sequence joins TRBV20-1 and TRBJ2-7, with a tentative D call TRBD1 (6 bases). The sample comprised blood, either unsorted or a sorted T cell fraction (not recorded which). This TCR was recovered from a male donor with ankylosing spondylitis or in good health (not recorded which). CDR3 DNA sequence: TGCAGTGTGGACAGAGGTGGGTCCTACGAGCAGTACTTC. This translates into CSVDRGGSYEQYF.